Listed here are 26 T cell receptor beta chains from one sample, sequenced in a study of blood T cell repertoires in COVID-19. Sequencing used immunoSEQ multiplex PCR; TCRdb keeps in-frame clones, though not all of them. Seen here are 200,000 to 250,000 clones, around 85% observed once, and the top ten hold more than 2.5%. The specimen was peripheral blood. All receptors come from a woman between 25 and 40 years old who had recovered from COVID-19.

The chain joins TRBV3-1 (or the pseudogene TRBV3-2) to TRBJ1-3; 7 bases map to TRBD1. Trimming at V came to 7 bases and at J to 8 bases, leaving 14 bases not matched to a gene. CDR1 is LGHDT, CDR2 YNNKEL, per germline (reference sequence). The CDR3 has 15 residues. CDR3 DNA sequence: TGTGCCAGCACCCCCCGGGACTCCACAGGGGACACCATATATTTT. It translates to CASTPRDSTGDTIYF.

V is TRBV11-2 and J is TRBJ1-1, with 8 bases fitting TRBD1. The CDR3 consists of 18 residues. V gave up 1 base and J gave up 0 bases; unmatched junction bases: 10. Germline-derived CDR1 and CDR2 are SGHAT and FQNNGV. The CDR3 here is CASSLGLGTGTLNTEAFF. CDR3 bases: TGTGCCAGCAGCTTAGGTTTAGGGACAGGAACTTTGAACACTGAAGCTTTCTTT. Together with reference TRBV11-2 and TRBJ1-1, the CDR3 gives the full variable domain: EAGVAQSPRYKIIEKRQSVAFWCNPISGHATLYWYQQILGQGPKLLIQFQNNGVVDDSQLPKDRFSAERLKGVDSTLKIQPAKLEDSAVYLCASSLGLGTGTLNTEAFFGQGTRLTVV.

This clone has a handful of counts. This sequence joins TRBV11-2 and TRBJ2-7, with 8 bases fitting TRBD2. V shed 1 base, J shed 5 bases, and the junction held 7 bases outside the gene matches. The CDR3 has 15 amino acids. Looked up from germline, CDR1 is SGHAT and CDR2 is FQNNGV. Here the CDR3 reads CASSLVSGGSHEQYF. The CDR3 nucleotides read TGTGCCAGCAGCTTAGTATCGGGGGGGTCCCACGAGCAGTACTTC.

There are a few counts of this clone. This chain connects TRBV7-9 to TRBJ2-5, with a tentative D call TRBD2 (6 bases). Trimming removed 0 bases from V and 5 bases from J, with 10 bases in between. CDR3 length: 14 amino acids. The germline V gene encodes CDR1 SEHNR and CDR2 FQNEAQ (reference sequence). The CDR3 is CASSLARGAETQYF. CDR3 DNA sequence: TGTGCCAGCAGCTTAGCGCGGGGCGCGGAGACCCAGTACTTC.

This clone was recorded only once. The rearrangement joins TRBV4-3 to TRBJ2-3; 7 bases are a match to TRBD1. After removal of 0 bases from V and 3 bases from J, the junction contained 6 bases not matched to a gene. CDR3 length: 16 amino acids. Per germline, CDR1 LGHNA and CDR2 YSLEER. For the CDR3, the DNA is TGCGCCAGCAGCCAAGAACTCGGGACAGTGACAGATACGCAGTATTTT. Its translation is CASSQELGTVTDTQYF.

Here the CDR3 DNA reads TGTGCCAGCAGTCCGGACCCCAGGGCGCAGCAGTTCTTC. Amino acid sequence: CASSPDPRAQQFF. The chain uses TRBV6-2 or TRBV6-3 and TRBJ2-1, with D possibly being TRBD1 (5 bases). V was trimmed by 5 bases and J by 11 bases, leaving 16 bases between them. Germline V gene data show CDR1 as MNHEY and CDR2 as SVGEGT. The CDR3 extends over 13 amino acids.

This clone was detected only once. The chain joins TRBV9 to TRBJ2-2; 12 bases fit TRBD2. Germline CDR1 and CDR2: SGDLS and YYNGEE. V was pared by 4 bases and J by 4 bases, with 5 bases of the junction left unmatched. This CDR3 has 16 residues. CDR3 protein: CASSPPSGGGTGELFF. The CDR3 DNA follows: TGTGCCAGCAGCCCTCCTAGCGGGGGGGGCACCGGGGAGCTGTTTTTT.

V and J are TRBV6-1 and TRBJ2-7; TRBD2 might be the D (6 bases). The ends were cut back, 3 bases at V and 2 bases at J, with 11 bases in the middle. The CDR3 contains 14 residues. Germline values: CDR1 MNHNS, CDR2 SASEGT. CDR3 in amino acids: CASSEGPGAYEQYF. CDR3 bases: TGTGCCAGCAGTGAGGGTCCGGGGGCCTACGAGCAGTACTTC.

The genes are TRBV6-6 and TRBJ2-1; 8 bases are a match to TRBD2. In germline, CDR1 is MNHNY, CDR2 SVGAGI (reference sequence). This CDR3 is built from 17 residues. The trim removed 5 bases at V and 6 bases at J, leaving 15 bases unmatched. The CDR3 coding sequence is TGTGCCAGCAGTCCCCATATGGTGCCGGGGGGGCGCAATGAGCAGTTCTTC. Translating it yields CASSPHMVPGGRNEQFF.

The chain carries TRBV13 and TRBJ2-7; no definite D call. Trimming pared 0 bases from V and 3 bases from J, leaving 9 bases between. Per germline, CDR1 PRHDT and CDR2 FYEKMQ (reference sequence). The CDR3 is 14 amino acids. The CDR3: CASSLGRVGYEQYF. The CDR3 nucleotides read TGTGCCAGCAGCTTAGGCCGGGTAGGCTACGAGCAGTACTTC.

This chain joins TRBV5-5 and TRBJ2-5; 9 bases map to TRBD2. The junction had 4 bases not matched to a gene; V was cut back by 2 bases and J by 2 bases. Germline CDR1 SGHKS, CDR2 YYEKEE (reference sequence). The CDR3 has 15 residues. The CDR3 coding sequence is TGTGCCAGCAGCTTAAGACTAGCGGCTCAAGAGACCCAGTACTTC. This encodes CASSLRLAAQETQYF.

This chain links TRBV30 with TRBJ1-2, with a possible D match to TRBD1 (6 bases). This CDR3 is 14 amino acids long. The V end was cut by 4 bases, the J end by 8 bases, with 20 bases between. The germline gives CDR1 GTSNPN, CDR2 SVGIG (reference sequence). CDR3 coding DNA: TGTGCCTGGAAAGTAGCGGGGGCGTTGGGAGGCTACACCTTC. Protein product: CAWKVAGALGGYTF.

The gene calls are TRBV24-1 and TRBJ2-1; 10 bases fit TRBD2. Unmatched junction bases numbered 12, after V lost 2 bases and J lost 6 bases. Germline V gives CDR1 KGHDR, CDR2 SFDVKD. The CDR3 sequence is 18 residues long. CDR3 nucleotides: TGTGCCACCAGTGATTCTGTGCAGCGGGGGGGCCAAAGCAATGAGCAGTTCTTC. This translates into CATSDSVQRGGQSNEQFF.

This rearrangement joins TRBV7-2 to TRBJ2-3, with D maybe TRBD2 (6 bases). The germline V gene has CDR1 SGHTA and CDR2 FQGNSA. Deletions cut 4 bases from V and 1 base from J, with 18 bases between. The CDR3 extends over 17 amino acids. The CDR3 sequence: CASSSMPGLRGTDTQYF. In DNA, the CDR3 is TGTGCCAGCAGCTCGATGCCGGGACTCCGAGGCACAGATACGCAGTATTTT.

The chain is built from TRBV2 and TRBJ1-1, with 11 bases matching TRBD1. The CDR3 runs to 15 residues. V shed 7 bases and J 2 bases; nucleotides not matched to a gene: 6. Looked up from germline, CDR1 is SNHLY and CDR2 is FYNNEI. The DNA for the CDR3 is TGTGCCAGCACCGGGACAGGGGGTATCAACACTGAAGCTTTCTTT. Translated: CASTGTGGINTEAFF.

The CDR3 region is CASSPSLAGATDTQYF. For the CDR3, the DNA is TGTGCCAGCAGCCCCTCTCTGGCGGGGGCCACAGATACGCAGTATTTT. The chain uses TRBV9 and TRBJ2-3; D might be TRBD2 (7 bases). Germline V gene data show CDR1 as SGDLS and CDR2 as YYNGEE. V lost 4 bases and J lost 2, with 17 bases in between. CDR3 length equals 16 residues.

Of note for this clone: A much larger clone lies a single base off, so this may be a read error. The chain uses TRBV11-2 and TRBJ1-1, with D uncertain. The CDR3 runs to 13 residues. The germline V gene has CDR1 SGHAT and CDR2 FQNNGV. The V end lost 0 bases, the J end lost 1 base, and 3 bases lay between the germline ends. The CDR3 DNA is TGTGCCAGCAGCTTAGACAGGAACACTGAAGCTTTCTTT. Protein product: CASSLDRNTEAFF.

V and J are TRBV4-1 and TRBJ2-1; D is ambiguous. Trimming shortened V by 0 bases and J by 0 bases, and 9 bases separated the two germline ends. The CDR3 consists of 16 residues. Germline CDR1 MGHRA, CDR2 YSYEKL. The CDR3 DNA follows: TGCGCCAGCAGCCAAGATTCGGTTAGCTCCTACAATGAGCAGTTCTTC. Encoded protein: CASSQDSVSSYNEQFF.

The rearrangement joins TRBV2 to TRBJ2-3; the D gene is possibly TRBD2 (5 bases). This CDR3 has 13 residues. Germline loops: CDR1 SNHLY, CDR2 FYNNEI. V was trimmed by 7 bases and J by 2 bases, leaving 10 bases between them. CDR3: CASTMEDTDTQYF. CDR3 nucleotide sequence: TGTGCCAGCACCATGGAGGACACAGATACGCAGTATTTT.

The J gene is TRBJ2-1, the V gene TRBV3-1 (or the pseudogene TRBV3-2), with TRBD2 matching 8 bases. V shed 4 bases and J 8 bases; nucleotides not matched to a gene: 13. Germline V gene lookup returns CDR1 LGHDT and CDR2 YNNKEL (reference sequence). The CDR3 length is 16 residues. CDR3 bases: TGTGCCAGCAGCCTCCCGGGACTAGGGGGTAGCCATGAGCAGTTCTTC. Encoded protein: CASSLPGLGGSHEQFF.

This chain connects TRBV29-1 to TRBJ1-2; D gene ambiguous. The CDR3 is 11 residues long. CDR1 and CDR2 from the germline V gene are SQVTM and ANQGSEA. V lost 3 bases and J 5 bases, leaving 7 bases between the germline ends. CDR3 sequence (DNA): TGCAGCGTTGAGTCCAGATATGGCTACACCTTC. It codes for CSVESRYGYTF.

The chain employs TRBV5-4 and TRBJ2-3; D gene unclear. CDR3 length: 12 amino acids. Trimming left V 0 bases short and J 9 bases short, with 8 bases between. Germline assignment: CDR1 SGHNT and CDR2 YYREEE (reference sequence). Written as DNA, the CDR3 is TGTGCCAGCAGCTTGGGTTCGAGGACGCAGTATTTT. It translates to CASSLGSRTQYF.

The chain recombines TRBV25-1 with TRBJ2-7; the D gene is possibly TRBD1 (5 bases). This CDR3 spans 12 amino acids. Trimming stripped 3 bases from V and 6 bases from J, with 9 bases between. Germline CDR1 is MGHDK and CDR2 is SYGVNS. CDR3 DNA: TGTGCCAGCAGTGATTTAGGGGCCGAGCAGTACTTC. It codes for CASSDLGAEQYF.

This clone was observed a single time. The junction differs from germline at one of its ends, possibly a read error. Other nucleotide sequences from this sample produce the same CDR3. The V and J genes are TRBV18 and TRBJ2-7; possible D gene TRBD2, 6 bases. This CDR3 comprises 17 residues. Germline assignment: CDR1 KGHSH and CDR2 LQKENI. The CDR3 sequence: CASSPGGWDGRSYEQYF. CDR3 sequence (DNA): TGCGCCAGCTCCCCAGGAGGGTGGGACGGCCGGTCCTACGAGCAGTACTTC.

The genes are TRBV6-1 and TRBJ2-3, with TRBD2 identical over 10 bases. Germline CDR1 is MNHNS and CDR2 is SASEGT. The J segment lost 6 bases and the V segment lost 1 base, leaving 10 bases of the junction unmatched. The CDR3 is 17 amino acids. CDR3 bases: TGTGCCAGCAGTGAAGAAGTTTCAGCGGGGGGGCGCGATACGCAGTATTTT. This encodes CASSEEVSAGGRDTQYF.

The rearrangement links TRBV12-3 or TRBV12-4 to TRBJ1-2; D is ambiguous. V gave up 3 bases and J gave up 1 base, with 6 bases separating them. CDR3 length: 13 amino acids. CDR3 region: CASSFLVNYGYTF. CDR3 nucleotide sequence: TGTGCCAGCAGTTTCCTAGTTAACTATGGCTACACCTTC.